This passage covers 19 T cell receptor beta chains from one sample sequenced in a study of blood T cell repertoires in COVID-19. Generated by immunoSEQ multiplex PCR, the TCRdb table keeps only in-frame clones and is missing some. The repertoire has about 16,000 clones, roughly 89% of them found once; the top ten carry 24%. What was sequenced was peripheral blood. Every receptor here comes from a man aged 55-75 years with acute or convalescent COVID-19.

CDR3 region: CASSNRGVPHYTQYF. Written as DNA, the CDR3 is TGTGCCAGCTCCAATCGGGGTGTCCCCCACTATACGCAGTATTTT. The chain carries TRBV5-8 and TRBJ2-3; maybe TRBD2 (5 bases). CDR3 length: 15 amino acids. Looked up from germline, CDR1 is SGHTS and CDR2 is YDEGEE. V was clipped by 7 bases and J by 7 bases, with 22 bases between them.

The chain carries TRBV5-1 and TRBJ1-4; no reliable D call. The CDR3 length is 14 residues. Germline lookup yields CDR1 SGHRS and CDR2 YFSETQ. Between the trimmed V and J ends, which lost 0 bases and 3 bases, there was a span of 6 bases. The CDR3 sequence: CASSLAQSNEKLFF. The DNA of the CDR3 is TGCGCCAGCAGCTTGGCACAGTCTAATGAAAAACTGTTTTTT.

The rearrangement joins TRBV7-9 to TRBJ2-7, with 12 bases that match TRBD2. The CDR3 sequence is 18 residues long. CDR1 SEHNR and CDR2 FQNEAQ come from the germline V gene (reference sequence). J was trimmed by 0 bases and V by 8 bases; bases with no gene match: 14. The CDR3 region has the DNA TGTGCCAGCCGCGGGAGAGGGGCTAGCGGGGGGGCCTCCTACGAGCAGTACTTC. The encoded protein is CASRGRGASGGASYEQYF.

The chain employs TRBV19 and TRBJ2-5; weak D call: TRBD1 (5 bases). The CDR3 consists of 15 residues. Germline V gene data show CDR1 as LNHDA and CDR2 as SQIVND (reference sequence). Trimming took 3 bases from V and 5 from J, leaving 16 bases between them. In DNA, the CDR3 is TGTGCCAGTAGTATTCAGGGTCTGGTGCAGGAGACCCAGTACTTC. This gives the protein CASSIQGLVQETQYF.

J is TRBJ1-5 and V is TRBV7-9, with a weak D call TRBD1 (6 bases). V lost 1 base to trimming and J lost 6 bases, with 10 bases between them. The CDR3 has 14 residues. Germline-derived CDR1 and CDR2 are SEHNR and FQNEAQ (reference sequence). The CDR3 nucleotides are TGTGCCAGCAGCTTAGAAGGGGGATTTCAGCCCCAGCATTTT. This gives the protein CASSLEGGFQPQHF. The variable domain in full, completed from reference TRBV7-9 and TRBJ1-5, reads DTGVSQNPRHKITKRGQNVTFRCDPISEHNRLYWYRQTLGQGPEFLTYFQNEAQLEKSRLLSDRFSAERPKGSFSTLEIQRTEQGDSAMYLCASSLEGGFQPQHFGDGTRLSIL.

As DNA, the CDR3 is TGCGCCAGCAGCCAAACCTCTACCTCCTACGAGCAGTACTTC. Protein product: CASSQTSTSYEQYF. J is TRBJ2-7 and V is TRBV4-1; D is ambiguous. The germline V gene has CDR1 MGHRA and CDR2 YSYEKL. With 2 bases removed from V and 0 bases from J, the gap between germline ends came to 8 bases. The CDR3 runs 14 residues.

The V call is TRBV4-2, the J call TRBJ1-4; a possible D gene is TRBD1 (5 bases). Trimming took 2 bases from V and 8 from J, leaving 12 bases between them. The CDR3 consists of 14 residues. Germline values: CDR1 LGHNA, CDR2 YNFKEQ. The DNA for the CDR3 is TGTGCCAGCAGCCAAAAAGACGGGGGGGAAAAACTGTTTTTT. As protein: CASSQKDGGEKLFF.

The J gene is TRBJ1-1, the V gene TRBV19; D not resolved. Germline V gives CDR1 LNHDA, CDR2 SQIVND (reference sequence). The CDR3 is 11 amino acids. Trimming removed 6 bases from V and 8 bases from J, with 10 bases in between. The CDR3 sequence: CASRGGREAFF. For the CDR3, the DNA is TGTGCCAGTAGGGGAGGCAGGGAAGCTTTCTTT.

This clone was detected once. The CDR3 reads CAGHSGQGVNNEQFF. CDR3 coding DNA: TGTGCCGGCCACTCGGGGCAGGGGGTGAACAATGAGCAGTTCTTC. This chain uses TRBV6-5 with TRBJ2-1; 7 bases fit TRBD1. From germline, CDR1 is MNHEY and CDR2 SVGAGI. Trimming at V came to 11 bases and at J to 5 bases, leaving 15 bases not matched to a gene. The CDR3 sequence is 15 residues long.

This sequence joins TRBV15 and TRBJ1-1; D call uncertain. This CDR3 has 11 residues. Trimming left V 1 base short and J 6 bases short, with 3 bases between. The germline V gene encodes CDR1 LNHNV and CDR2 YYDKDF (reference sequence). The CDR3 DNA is TGTGCCACCAGCAGAGGAGCTGAAGCTTTCTTT. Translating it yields CATSRGAEAFF.

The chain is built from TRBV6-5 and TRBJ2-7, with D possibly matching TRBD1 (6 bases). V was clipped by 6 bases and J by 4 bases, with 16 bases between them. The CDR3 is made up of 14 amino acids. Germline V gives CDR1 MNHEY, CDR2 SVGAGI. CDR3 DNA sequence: TGTGCCAGCAGACAACAGGGAGACTTTTACGAGCAGTACTTC. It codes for CASRQQGDFYEQYF.

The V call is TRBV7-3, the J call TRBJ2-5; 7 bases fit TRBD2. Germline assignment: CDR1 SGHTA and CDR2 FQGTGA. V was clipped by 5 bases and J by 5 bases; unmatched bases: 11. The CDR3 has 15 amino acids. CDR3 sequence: CASSEGAGVGETQYF. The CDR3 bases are TGTGCCAGCAGCGAGGGTGCGGGGGTTGGGGAGACCCAGTACTTC.

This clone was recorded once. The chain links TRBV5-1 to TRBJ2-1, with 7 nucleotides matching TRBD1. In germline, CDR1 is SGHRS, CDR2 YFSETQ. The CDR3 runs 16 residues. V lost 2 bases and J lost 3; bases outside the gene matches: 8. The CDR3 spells CASSFKGAVDYNEQFF. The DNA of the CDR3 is TGCGCCAGCAGCTTCAAGGGGGCGGTTGACTACAATGAGCAGTTCTTC.

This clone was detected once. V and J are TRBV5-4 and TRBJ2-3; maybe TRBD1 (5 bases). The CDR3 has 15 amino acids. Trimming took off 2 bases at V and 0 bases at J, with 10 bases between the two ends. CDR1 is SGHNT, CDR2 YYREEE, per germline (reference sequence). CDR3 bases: TGTGCCAGCAGCTTAGGGGAATCTAGCACAGATACGCAGTATTTT. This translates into CASSLGESSTDTQYF. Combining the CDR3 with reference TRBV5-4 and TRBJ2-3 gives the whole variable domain ETGVTQSPTHLIKTRGQQVTLRCSSQSGHNTVSWYQQALGQGPQFIFQYYREEENGRGNFPPRFSGLQFPNYSSELNVNALELDDSALYLCASSLGESSTDTQYFGPGTRLTVL.

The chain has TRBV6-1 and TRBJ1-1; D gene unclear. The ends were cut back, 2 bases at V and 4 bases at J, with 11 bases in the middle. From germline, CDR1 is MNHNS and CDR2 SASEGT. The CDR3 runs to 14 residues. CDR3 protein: CASSELYGPTEAFF. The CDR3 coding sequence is TGTGCCAGCAGTGAACTGTACGGTCCCACTGAAGCTTTCTTT.

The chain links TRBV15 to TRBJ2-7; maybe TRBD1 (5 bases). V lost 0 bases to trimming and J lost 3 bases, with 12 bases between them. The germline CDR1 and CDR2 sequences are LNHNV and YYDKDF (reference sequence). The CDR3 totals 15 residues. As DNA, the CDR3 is TGTGCCACCAGCAGAGAAGCAGGGAAGGACTACGAGCAGTACTTC. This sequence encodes CATSREAGKDYEQYF.

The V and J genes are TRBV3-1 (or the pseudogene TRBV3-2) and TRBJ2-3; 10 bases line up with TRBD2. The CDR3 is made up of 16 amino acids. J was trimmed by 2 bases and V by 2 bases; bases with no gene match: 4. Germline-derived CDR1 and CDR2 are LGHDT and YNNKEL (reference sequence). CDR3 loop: CASSQSSGSPTDTQYF. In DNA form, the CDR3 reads TGTGCCAGCAGCCAATCTAGCGGGAGCCCCACAGATACGCAGTATTTT.

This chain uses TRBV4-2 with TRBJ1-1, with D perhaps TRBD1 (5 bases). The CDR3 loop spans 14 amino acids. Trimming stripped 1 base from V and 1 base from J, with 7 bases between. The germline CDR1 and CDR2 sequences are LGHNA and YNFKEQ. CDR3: CASSQGQQNTEAFF. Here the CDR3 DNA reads TGTGCCAGCAGCCAAGGACAGCAGAACACTGAAGCTTTCTTT.

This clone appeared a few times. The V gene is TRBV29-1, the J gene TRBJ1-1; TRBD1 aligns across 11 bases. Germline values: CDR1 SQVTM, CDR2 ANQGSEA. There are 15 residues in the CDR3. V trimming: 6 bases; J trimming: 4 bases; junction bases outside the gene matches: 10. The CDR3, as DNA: TGCAGCGTCGGAAGGGACAGGGGGGGGTTCACTGAAGCTTTCTTT. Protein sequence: CSVGRDRGGFTEAFF. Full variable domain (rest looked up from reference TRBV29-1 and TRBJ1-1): SAVISQKPSRDICQRGTSLTIQCQVDSQVTMMFWYRQQPGQSLTLIATANQGSEATYESGFVIDKFPISRPNLTFSTLTVSNMSPEDSSIYLCSVGRDRGGFTEAFFGQGTRLTVV.